This T cell receptor beta chain was found in a study of cytomegalovirus exposure and HLA in healthy donors. V was clipped by 0 bases and J by 6 bases, with 10 bases between them. Germline-derived CDR1 and CDR2 are SQVTM and ANQGSEA. CDR3 length: 13 residues. General observations from the study: It was found in a later analysis that first-cohort TCR clusters tended to co-occur in the approximately 120 validation repertoires. The study designated about 180 TCR beta chains cytomegalovirus-associated. Reports described diagnosis of cytomegalovirus status by the classifier as highly specific and sensitive.

Regarding this clone: Its specificity is not known.

Sequenced by immunoSEQ multiplex PCR; TCRdb stores in-frame clones only, minus some. Of 170,000 or so clones in the sample, about four fifths were seen once. The clonotype originates from a woman aged 18-35 years in good health and CMV-seropositive. The rearrangement links TRBV29-1 to TRBJ2-3; D is perhaps TRBD1 (6 bases). Sequences were obtained from PBMCs. The CDR3, as DNA: TGCAGCGTTGAAGAGGGGGCAGGGGATACGCAGTATTTT. Translated: CSVEEGAGDTQYF.